This note documents a single TCR beta chain sequence. Its antigen is currently unknown. These data originate in a study of T cells in Graves' hyperthyroidism and ophthalmopathy. Points from the study as a whole: Ophthalmopathy was identified by the model a median about 6 months ahead of onset. A model of 13 V-J pairs discriminated ophthalmopathy from stable hyperthyroidism. Most thyroid clonotypes with frequency above 0.001 were detected in blood.

CDR3 length: 18 amino acids. Looked up from germline, CDR1 is ENHRY and CDR2 is SYGVKD. After removal of 9 bases from V and 2 bases from J, the junction contained 19 bases not matched to a gene. Researchers took RNA transcripts and amplified the TCR beta CDR3 regions from them. The primer set for the first-round RT-PCR of the TCR CDR3 was HTBI. MiXCR, run by TCRdb on the multiplex PCR reads, gives a single entry per CDR3 protein. The profile covers 480,000 or so distinct CDR3 sequences, with roughly 45% appearing a single time and approximately 44% taken by the ten largest. V usage is TRBV10-3 and J usage is TRBJ2-7, with 10 nucleotides matching TRBD2. The receptor was isolated from an adult woman with Graves' disease, either hyperthyroidism or ophthalmopathy (not recorded which). Sequencing was performed on peripheral blood or thyroid tissue (not recorded which). The CDR3 coding sequence is TGTGCCATTAGCCTTCTAGCGGGAGTCCCCCTAACGACCTACGAGCAGTACTTC. This sequence encodes CAISLLAGVPLTTYEQYF.